A single sample is the source of the 13 T cell receptor beta chains below, sequenced in a study of vaccination and CD4 T cells after COVID-19. Sequenced with the Oncomine TCR Beta short-read assay was DNA taken from cultured CD4+ T cells. Via MiXCR, TCRdb re-called the PCR reads, giving one row per CDR3 protein. The sample has about 14,000 distinct CDR3 sequences; less than 70% are singletons. For these receptors, no antigen is known. The treatment denotes: approximately nine-day PBMC culture with coronavirus spike peptide pools or control peptides (ViraFEST assay). Input material: CD4+ T cells from blood, cultured in vitro. The origin of the receptors is a human donor who had recovered from COVID-19.

The chain employs TRBV5-1 and TRBJ1-2; unclear D gene. Germline V gives CDR1 SGHRS, CDR2 YFSETQ. This CDR3 comprises 14 residues. V gave up 1 base and J gave up 4 bases, with 11 bases separating them. The chain's CDR3 is CASSLTRSRYGYTF. In DNA, the CDR3 is TGCGCCAGCAGCTTGACCAGGTCTCGCTATGGCTACACCTTC.

This clonotype was detected once. The V gene is TRBV5-1, the J gene TRBJ2-5; D might be TRBD2 (5 bases). CDR1 is SGHRS, CDR2 YFSETQ, per germline. V shed 5 bases and J shed 5 bases, with 13 bases lying between them. The CDR3 contains 13 residues. DNA for the CDR3: TGCGCCAGCAGGGTCGGGATTGGGGAGACCCAGTACTTC. This encodes CASRVGIGETQYF.

The V and J genes are TRBV30 and TRBJ2-3; 14 nucleotides line up with TRBD2. In germline, CDR1 is GTSNPN, CDR2 SVGIG (reference sequence). Losses at the gene ends were 5 bases for V and 4 bases for J; bases not matched to a gene: 8. CDR3 length: 16 residues. Written as DNA, the CDR3 is TGTGCCTGGCAAGGGACTAGCGGGAGCGGAGCAGATACGCAGTATTTT. Translation: CAWQGTSGSGADTQYF.

This clonotype appeared a few times. V gene TRBV5-1 combines with J gene TRBJ1-5; TRBD1 aligns across 7 bases. V shed 4 bases and J 1 base; nucleotides not matched to a gene: 2. CDR3 length equals 14 residues. Germline V gives CDR1 SGHRS, CDR2 YFSETQ. The CDR3 is CASSPGQSNQPQHF. As DNA, the CDR3 is TGCGCCAGCAGCCCGGGACAGAGCAATCAGCCCCAGCATTTT. Full variable domain (outside the CDR3, taken from reference TRBV5-1 and TRBJ1-5): KAGVTQTPRYLIKTRGQQVTLSCSPISGHRSVSWYQQTPGQGLQFLFEYFSETQRNKGNFPGRFSGRQFSNSRSEMNVSTLELGDSALYLCASSPGQSNQPQHFGDGTRLSIL.

V gene TRBV7-2 combines with J gene TRBJ2-2; tentatively, D is TRBD2 (6 bases). The CDR3 sequence is 16 residues long. V was trimmed by 1 base and J by 2 bases, leaving 11 bases between them. Germline CDR1 and CDR2: SGHTA and FQGNSA. The CDR3 here is CASSLGPAGNTGELFF. CDR3 nucleotides: TGTGCCAGCAGCTTAGGGCCAGCGGGTAACACCGGGGAGCTGTTTTTT.

This clonotype has just one count. The chain is built from TRBV7-8 and TRBJ2-3; TRBD2 might be the D (5 bases). CDR1 SGHVS and CDR2 FQNEAQ come from the germline V gene. V dropped 1 base and J dropped 4 bases, with 9 bases sitting between them. The CDR3 loop spans 14 amino acids. The CDR3 DNA follows: TGTGCCAGCAGCTTAGTACAGAGGGCAGATACGCAGTATTTT. Protein product: CASSLVQRADTQYF.

This clonotype was detected only once. V usage is TRBV20-1 and J usage is TRBJ1-1, with D perhaps matching TRBD1 (5 bases). The germline CDR1 and CDR2 sequences are DFQATT and SNEGSKA (reference sequence). This CDR3 has 13 residues. The CDR3 nucleotides are TGCAGCCACCATTCAGGGATGAACACTGAAGCTTTCTTT. Its translation: CSHHSGMNTEAFF.

This clonotype was recorded a few times. The chain employs TRBV28 and TRBJ1-1; D is unresolved. In germline, CDR1 is MDHEN, CDR2 SYDVKM. The V end lost 4 bases, the J end lost 8 bases, and 14 bases lay between the germline ends. The CDR3 contains 13 residues. The CDR3 DNA reads TGTGCCAGCAGTTACCCCGGCCGAAGCGAAGCTTTCTTT. Translated: CASSYPGRSEAFF.

The J gene is TRBJ2-7, the V gene TRBV30; D gene uncertain. Germline lookup yields CDR1 GTSNPN and CDR2 SVGIG (reference sequence). The CDR3 has 11 amino acids. The V gene lost 4 bases and the J gene lost 5 bases, with 9 bases spanning the gap. The CDR3 DNA reads as TGTGCCTGGATGACGAGTGACGAGCAGTACTTC. Translation: CAWMTSDEQYF. Looking up the rest from reference TRBV30 and TRBJ2-7 gives the full variable domain: SQTIHQWPATLVQPVGSPLSLECTVEGTSNPNLYWYRQAAGRGLQLLFYSVGIGQISSEVPQNLSASRPQDRQFILSSKKLLLSDSGFYLCAWMTSDEQYFGPGTRLTVT.

This clonotype was seen only a few times. The gene calls are TRBV19 and TRBJ2-4; TRBD2 aligns across 8 bases. The V gene end was trimmed by 6 bases and the J gene end by 9 bases; junction bases not matched to a gene: 7. There are 13 residues in the CDR3. CDR1 and CDR2 (germline): LNHDA, SQIVND (reference sequence). This chain's CDR3 is CASSEGLDGIQYF. For the CDR3, the DNA is TGTGCCAGTAGCGAGGGACTAGATGGCATTCAGTACTTC.

This chain links TRBV6-1 with TRBJ1-2, with 7 bases that match TRBD1. The germline gives CDR1 MNHNS, CDR2 SASEGT. This CDR3 is 14 amino acids long. The V gene end was trimmed by 4 bases and the J gene end by 5 bases; junction bases not matched to a gene: 7. CDR3 nucleotide sequence: TGTGCCAGCAGTGGACAGGGCCGGGGGTATGGCTACACCTTC. Protein product: CASSGQGRGYGYTF.

V is TRBV24-1 and J is TRBJ2-2; 7 nucleotides agree with TRBD1. The ends lost 2 bases at V and 4 bases at J; junction bases unmatched: 12. The CDR3 extends over 18 amino acids. Per germline, CDR1 KGHDR and CDR2 SFDVKD. The CDR3 region is CATSDWGRGGETTGELFF. The CDR3 nucleotides read TGTGCCACCAGTGATTGGGGAAGAGGGGGCGAGACCACCGGGGAGCTGTTTTTT.

The sample holds a few counts of this clonotype. CDR3 sequence: CSARVGSSYEQYF. The CDR3 DNA sequence: TGCAGTGCTAGAGTAGGCAGCTCCTACGAGCAGTACTTC. The chain combines TRBV20-1 with TRBJ2-7; D unclear. Trimming pared 1 base from V and 0 bases from J, leaving 7 bases between. The CDR3 loop spans 13 amino acids. Looked up from germline, CDR1 is DFQATT and CDR2 is SNEGSKA (reference sequence).